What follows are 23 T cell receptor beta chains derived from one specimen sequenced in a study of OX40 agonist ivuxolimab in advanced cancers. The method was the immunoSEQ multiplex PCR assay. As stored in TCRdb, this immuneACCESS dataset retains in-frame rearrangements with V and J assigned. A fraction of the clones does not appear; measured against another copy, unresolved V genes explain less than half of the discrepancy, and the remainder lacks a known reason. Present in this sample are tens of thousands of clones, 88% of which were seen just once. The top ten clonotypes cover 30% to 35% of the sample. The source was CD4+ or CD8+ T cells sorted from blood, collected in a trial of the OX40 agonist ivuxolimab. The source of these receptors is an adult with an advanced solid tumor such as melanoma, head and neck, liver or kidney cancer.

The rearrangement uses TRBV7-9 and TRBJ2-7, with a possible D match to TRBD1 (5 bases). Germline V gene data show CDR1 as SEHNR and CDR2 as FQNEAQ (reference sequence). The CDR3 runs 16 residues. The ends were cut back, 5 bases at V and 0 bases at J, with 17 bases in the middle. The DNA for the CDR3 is TGTGCCAGCAGCGCGACCGACGACAGTGACTCCTACGAGCAGTACTTC. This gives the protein CASSATDDSDSYEQYF.

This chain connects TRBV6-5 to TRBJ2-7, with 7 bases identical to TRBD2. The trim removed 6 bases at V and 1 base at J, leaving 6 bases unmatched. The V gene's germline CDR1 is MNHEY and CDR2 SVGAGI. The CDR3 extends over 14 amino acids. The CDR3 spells CASSPTSVSYEQYF. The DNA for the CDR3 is TGTGCCAGCAGCCCAACTAGCGTTTCCTACGAGCAGTACTTC.

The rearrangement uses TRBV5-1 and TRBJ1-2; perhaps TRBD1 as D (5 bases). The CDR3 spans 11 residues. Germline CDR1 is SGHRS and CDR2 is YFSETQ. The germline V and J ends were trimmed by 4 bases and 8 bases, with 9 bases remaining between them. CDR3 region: CASSHSGGYTF. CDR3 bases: TGCGCCAGCAGCCACTCAGGGGGCTACACCTTC.

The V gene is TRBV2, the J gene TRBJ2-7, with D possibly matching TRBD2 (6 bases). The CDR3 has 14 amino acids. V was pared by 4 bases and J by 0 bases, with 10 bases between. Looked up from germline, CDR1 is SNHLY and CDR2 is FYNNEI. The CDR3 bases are TGTGCCAGCAGTGGGGACTTCCGCTCCTACGAGCAGTACTTC. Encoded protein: CASSGDFRSYEQYF. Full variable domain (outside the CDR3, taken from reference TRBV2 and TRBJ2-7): EPEVTQTPSHQVTQMGQEVILRCVPISNHLYFYWYRQILGQKVEFLVSFYNNEISEKSEIFDDQFSVERPDGSNFTLKIRSTKLEDSAMYFCASSGDFRSYEQYFGPGTRLTVT.

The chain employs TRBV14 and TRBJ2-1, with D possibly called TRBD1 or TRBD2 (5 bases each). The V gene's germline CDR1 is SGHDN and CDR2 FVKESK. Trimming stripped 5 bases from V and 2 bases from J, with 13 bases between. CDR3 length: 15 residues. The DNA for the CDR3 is TGTGCCAGCAGCTCGCAGGGACGGACCTACAATGAGCAGTTCTTC. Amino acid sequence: CASSSQGRTYNEQFF. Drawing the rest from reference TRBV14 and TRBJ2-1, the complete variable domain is EAGVTQFPSHSVIEKGQTVTLRCDPISGHDNLYWYRRVMGKEIKFLLHFVKESKQDESGMPNNRFLAERTGGTYSTLKVQPAELEDSGVYFCASSSQGRTYNEQFFGPGTRLTVL.

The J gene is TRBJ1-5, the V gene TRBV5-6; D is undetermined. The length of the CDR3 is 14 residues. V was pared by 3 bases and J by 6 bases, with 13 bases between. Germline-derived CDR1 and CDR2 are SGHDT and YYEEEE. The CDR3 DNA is TGTGCCAGCAGCTCTAGGGATTTTCCTCAGCCCCAGCATTTT. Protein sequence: CASSSRDFPQPQHF.

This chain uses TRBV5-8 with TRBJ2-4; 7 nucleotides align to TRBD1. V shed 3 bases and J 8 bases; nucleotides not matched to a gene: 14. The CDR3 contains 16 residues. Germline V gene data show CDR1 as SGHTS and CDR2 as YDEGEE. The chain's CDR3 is CASSYDREGRFDIQYF. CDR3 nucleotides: TGTGCCAGCAGCTACGACAGGGAAGGGCGGTTTGACATTCAGTACTTC.

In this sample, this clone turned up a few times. Here the CDR3 DNA reads TGTGCCAGCAGCACACCCGCAACAGGGGGCGGTCGCTCCTACGAGCAGTACTTC. It translates to CASSTPATGGGRSYEQYF. This rearrangement joins TRBV7-8 to TRBJ2-7, with 9 nucleotides matching TRBD1. CDR1 and CDR2 from the germline V gene are SGHVS and FQNEAQ. The length of the CDR3 is 18 residues. V was clipped by 5 bases and J by 0 bases; unmatched bases: 14.

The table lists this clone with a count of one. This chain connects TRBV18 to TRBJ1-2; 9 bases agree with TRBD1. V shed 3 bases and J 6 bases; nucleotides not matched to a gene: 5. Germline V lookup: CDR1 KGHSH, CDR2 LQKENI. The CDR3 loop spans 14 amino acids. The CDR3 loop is CASSPRDRADGYTF. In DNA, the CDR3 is TGTGCCAGCTCACCCCGGGACAGGGCGGATGGCTACACCTTC.

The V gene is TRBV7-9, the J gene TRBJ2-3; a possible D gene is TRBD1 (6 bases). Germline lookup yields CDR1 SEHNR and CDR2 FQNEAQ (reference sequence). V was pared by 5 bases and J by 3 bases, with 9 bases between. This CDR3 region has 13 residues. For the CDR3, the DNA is TGTGCCAGCAGCGAACAGGGAACAGATACGCAGTATTTT. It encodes CASSEQGTDTQYF.

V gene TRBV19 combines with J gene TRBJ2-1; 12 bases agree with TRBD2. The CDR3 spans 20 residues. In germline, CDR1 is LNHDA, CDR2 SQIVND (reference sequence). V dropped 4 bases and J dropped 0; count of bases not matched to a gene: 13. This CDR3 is CASSNPRLVTSGSSYNEQFF. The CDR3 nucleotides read TGTGCCAGTAGTAACCCCCGCCTTGTGACTAGCGGGAGCTCCTACAATGAGCAGTTCTTC.

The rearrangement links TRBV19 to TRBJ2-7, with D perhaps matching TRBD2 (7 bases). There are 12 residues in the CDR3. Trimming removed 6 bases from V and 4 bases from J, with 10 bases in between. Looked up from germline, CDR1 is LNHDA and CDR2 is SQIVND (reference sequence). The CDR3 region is CASSRGAYEQYF. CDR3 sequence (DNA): TGTGCCAGTAGCCGGGGGGCGTACGAGCAGTACTTC.

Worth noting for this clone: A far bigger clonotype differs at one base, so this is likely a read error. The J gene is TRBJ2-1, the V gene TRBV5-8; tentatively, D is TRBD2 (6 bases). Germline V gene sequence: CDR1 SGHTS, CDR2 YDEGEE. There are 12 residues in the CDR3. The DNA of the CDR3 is TGTGCCGGCAGCTTGGGGGGCAATGAGCAGTTCTTC. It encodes CAGSLGGNEQFF.

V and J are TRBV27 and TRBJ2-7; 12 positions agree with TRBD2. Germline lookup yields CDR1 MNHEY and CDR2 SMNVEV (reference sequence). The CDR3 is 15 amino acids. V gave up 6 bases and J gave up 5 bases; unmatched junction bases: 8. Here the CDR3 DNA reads TGTGCCAGCAGCCTAGCGGGAGGGACGGGCAACGAGCAGTACTTC. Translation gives CASSLAGGTGNEQYF.

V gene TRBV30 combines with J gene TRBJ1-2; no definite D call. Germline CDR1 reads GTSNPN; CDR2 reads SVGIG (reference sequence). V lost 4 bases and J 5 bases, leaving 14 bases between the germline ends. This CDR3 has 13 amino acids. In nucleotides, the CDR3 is TGTGCCTGGACCCCGGACGGATATTATGGCTACACCTTC. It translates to CAWTPDGYYGYTF. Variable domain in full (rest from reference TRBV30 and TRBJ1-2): SQTIHQWPATLVQPVGSPLSLECTVEGTSNPNLYWYRQAAGRGLQLLFYSVGIGQISSEVPQNLSASRPQDRQFILSSKKLLLSDSGFYLCAWTPDGYYGYTFGSGTRLTVV.

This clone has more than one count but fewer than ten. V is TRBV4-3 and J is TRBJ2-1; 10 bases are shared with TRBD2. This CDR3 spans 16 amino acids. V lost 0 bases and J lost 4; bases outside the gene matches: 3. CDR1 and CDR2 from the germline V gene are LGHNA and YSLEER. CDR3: CASSQDATSGYNEQFF. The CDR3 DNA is TGCGCCAGCAGCCAAGATGCGACTAGCGGGTACAATGAGCAGTTCTTC.

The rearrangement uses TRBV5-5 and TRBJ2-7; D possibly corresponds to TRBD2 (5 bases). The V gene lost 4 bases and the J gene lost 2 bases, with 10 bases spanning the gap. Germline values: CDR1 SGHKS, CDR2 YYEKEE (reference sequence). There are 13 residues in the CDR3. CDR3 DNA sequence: TGTGCCAGCAGCCATTCCGGGGCCTACGAGCAGTACTTC. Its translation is CASSHSGAYEQYF. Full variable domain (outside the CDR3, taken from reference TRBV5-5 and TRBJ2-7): DAGVTQSPTHLIKTRGQQVTLRCSPISGHKSVSWYQQVLGQGPQFIFQYYEKEERGRGNFPDRFSARQFPNYSSELNVNALLLGDSALYLCASSHSGAYEQYFGPGTRLTVT.

The DNA of the CDR3 is TGTGCCAGGATTGTCAGGGCCGGGACTGAAGCTTTCTTT. Protein: CARIVRAGTEAFF. V and J are TRBV2 and TRBJ1-1; a possible D gene is TRBD1 (5 bases). The ends were cut back, 9 bases at V and 5 bases at J, with 16 bases in the middle. This CDR3 spans 13 amino acids. The V gene's germline CDR1 is SNHLY and CDR2 FYNNEI.

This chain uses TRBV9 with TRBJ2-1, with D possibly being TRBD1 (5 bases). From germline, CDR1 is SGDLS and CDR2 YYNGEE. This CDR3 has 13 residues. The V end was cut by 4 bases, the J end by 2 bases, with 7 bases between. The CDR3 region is CASSLDTYNEQFF. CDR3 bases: TGTGCCAGCAGCCTGGACACCTACAATGAGCAGTTCTTC.

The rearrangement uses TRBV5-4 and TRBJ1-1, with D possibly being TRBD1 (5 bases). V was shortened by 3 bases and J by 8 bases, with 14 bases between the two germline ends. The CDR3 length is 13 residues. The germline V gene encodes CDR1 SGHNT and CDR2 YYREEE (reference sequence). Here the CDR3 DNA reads TGTGCCAGCAGCTCATACGGGACCCTCGAAGCTTTCTTT. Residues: CASSSYGTLEAFF.

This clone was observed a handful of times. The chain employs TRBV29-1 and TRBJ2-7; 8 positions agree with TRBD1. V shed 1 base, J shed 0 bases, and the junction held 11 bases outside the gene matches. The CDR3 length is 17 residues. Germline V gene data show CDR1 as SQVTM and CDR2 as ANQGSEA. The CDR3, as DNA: TGCAGCGTTGAAGGACCGGGACAGGACGGTAGCTCCTACGAGCAGTACTTC. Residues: CSVEGPGQDGSSYEQYF.

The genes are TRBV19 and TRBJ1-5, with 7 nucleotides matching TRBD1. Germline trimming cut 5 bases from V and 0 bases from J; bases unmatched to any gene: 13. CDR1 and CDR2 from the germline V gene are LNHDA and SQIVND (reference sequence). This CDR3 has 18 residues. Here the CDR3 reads CASSPTRDRDYSNQPQHF. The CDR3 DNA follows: TGTGCCAGTAGTCCCACCCGAGACAGGGACTATAGCAATCAGCCCCAGCATTTT.

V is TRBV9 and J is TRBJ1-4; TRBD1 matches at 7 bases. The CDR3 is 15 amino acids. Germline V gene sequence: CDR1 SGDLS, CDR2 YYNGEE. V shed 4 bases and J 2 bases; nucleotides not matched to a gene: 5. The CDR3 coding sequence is TGTGCCAGCAGCACCGCGACAGGGACTAATGAAAAACTGTTTTTT. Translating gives CASSTATGTNEKLFF.